A selection of T cell receptor beta chains follows, all from one sample in a study of early T cells in non-severe SARS-CoV-2 infection. TCRdb re-derived calls from the 5' RACE reads in MiXCR, one entry per CDR3 protein. The table includes some 30,000 distinct CDR3 sequences, approximately 4.4% detected once. The material sequenced was whole blood. Every receptor here comes from an adult who was a healthcare worker with PCR-confirmed SARS-CoV-2 infection or an uninfected control (not recorded which). Each CDR3 is given with its conserved first and last residue. A D gene is named only where the DNA matches it firmly. Rows give clone size only sometimes, using once, few, many, or a class for an expanded clone.

clone size: NA; D gene: NA; J gene: TRBJ2-7; V gene: TRBV20-1; CDR3 DNA: TGCAGTGCTAGAGCTTCCGGCAGAAATGAGCAGTACTTC; CDR3 protein: CSARASGRNEQYF
clone size: few; D gene: NA; J gene: TRBJ1-3; V gene: TRBV5-5; CDR3 DNA: TGTGCCAGCAGCAGCGATGGGCCTAGCTCTGGAAACACCATATATTTT; CDR3 protein: CASSSDGPSSGNTIYF
clone size: many; D gene: NA; J gene: TRBJ2-1; V gene: TRBV19; CDR3 DNA: TGTGCCAGTAGTATAGGTGGGACCTTATACAATGAGCAGTTCTTC; CDR3 protein: CASSIGGTLYNEQFF
clone size: NA; D gene: NA; J gene: TRBJ2-7; V gene: TRBV20-1; CDR3 DNA: TGCAGTGCCGGCATCGGGGACGGGTACGAGCAGTACTTC; CDR3 protein: CSAGIGDGYEQYF
clone size: NA; D gene: TRBD1; J gene: TRBJ2-1; V gene: TRBV6-2/TRBV6-3; CDR3 DNA: TGTGCCAGCAGATTAATGACAGGGTCCTACAATGAGCAGTTCTTC; CDR3 protein: CASRLMTGSYNEQFF
clone size: many; D gene: NA; J gene: TRBJ1-1; V gene: TRBV18; CDR3 DNA: TGTGCCAGCTCACCCCGGGATCCTAGTGCTGAAGCTTTCTTT; CDR3 protein: CASSPRDPSAEAFF
clone size: few; D gene: NA; J gene: TRBJ1-2; V gene: TRBV28; CDR3 DNA: TGTGCCAGCAGTTTATACAACGGGGTCTATGGCTACACCTTC; CDR3 protein: CASSLYNGVYGYTF
clone size: NA; D gene: NA; J gene: TRBJ2-5; V gene: TRBV29-1; CDR3 DNA: TGCAGCGTCGCGGAAGAGACCCAGTACTTC; CDR3 protein: CSVAEETQYF
clone size: many; D gene: TRBD1; J gene: TRBJ2-7; V gene: TRBV7-2; CDR3 DNA: TGTGCCAGCAGCTTAGGGGGACAGTACGAGCAGTACTTC; CDR3 protein: CASSLGGQYEQYF
clone size: many; D gene: NA; J gene: TRBJ1-2; V gene: TRBV28; CDR3 DNA: TGTGCCAGCAGTCGGGACAAGAACTATGGCTACACCTTC; CDR3 protein: CASSRDKNYGYTF
clone size: many; D gene: NA; J gene: TRBJ2-7; V gene: TRBV7-2; CDR3 DNA: TGTGCCAGCAGCTCCTTCGCCCACGAGCAGTACTTC; CDR3 protein: CASSSFAHEQYF
clone size: many; D gene: NA; J gene: TRBJ1-2; V gene: TRBV7-2; CDR3 DNA: TGTGCCAGCAGCTTGGAGGTATATGGCTACACCTTC; CDR3 protein: CASSLEVYGYTF
clone size: NA; D gene: NA; J gene: TRBJ2-5; V gene: TRBV30; CDR3 DNA: TGTGCCTCGTACGGGGAGCGGAAGACCCAGTACTTC; CDR3 protein: CASYGERKTQYF
clone size: NA; D gene: NA; J gene: TRBJ2-7; V gene: TRBV27; CDR3 DNA: TGTGCCAGCAGTTTACCCCCGGGCGAGCAGTACTTC; CDR3 protein: CASSLPPGEQYF
clone size: many; D gene: TRBD1; J gene: TRBJ2-7; V gene: TRBV11-2; CDR3 DNA: TGTGCCAGCAGGCCGACAGGGTCGTACGAGCAGTACTTC; CDR3 protein: CASRPTGSYEQYF
clone size: many; D gene: NA; J gene: TRBJ2-7; V gene: TRBV6-6; CDR3 DNA: TGTGCCAGCAGTCGGGGGTCCTACGAGCAGTACTTC; CDR3 protein: CASSRGSYEQYF
clone size: many; D gene: TRBD2; J gene: TRBJ2-5; V gene: TRBV28; CDR3 DNA: TGTGCCAGCAGAAACGGAGGACTAGACAAAGAGACCCAGTACTTC; CDR3 protein: CASRNGGLDKETQYF
clone size: many; D gene: NA; J gene: TRBJ2-2; V gene: TRBV7-2; CDR3 DNA: TGTGCCAGCAGCTTGATCAGGGGTAGGCCCGGGGAGCTGTTTTTT; CDR3 protein: CASSLIRGRPGELFF
clone size: few; D gene: NA; J gene: TRBJ2-4; V gene: TRBV29-1; CDR3 DNA: TGCAGCGTTGAATTAGCCAAAAACATTCAGTACTTC; CDR3 protein: CSVELAKNIQYF
clone size: NA; D gene: NA; J gene: TRBJ1-1; V gene: TRBV2; CDR3 DNA: TGTGCCAGCAGTGCCGACGGGAACACTGAAGCTTTCTTT; CDR3 protein: CASSADGNTEAFF
clone size: NA; D gene: TRBD1; J gene: TRBJ2-7; V gene: TRBV30; CDR3 DNA: TGTGCCTGGTCGACAGGGGAGAACTACGAGCAGTACTTC; CDR3 protein: CAWSTGENYEQYF
clone size: many; D gene: TRBD1; J gene: TRBJ1-2; V gene: TRBV3-1; CDR3 DNA: TGTGCCAGCAGCCAATCAGACAGGGGGCGTGGTGGCTACACCTTC; CDR3 protein: CASSQSDRGRGGYTF